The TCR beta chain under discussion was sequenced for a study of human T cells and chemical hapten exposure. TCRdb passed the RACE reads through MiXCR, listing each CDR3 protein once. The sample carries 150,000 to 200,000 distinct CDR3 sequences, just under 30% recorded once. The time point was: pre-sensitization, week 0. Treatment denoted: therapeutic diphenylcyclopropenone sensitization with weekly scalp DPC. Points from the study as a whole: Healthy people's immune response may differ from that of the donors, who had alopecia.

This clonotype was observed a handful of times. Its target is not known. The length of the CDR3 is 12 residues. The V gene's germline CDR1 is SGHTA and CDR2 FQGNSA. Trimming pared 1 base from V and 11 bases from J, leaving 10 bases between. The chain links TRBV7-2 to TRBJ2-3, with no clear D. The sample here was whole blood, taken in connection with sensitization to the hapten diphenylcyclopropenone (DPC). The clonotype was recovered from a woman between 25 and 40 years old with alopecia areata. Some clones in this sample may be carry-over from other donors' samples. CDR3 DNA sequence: TGTGCCAGCAGCTTAGTAACAGAAATGCAGTATTTT. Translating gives CASSLVTEMQYF.